Below are 20 T cell receptor beta chains sequenced from a single sample in a study of cytomegalovirus exposure and HLA in healthy donors. PCR involved 60 Vbeta and 13 Jbeta primers. Profiling relied on immunoSEQ multiplex PCR, and the TCRdb table lists in-frame clones only, not all of them. The sample has fewer than 250,000 clones; around four fifths are singletons. The sequenced material came from PBMCs. Every receptor here comes from a woman between 50 and 59 years old in good health and CMV-seropositive.

This chain joins TRBV7-3 and TRBJ1-1, with D possibly being TRBD1 (5 bases). V lost 5 bases to trimming and J lost 0 bases, with 10 bases between them. This CDR3 spans 14 amino acids. CDR1 is SGHTA and CDR2 is FQGTGA in the germline V gene. CDR3 bases: TGTGCCAGCAGCCAGGGCGGTATGAACACTGAAGCTTTCTTT. Translation: CASSQGGMNTEAFF.

The V gene is TRBV6-5, the J gene TRBJ1-1, with 7 bases lining up with TRBD1. The V and J ends lost 0 bases and 8 bases, in that order; junction bases with no gene match: 9. Germline lookup yields CDR1 MNHEY and CDR2 SVGAGI. The CDR3 has 15 amino acids. Here the CDR3 DNA reads TGTGCCAGCAGTTACTCCTTGACAGGGCGCCTCGAAGCTTTCTTT. Protein: CASSYSLTGRLEAFF.

This clone was recorded only once. The chain joins TRBV5-6 to TRBJ1-2, with D perhaps matching TRBD1 (5 bases). CDR3 size: 14 residues. CDR1 and CDR2 (germline): SGHDT, YYEEEE. V lost 9 bases and J lost 1, with 16 bases in between. The CDR3 loop reads CATTPWGVNYGYTF. The DNA for the CDR3 is TGTGCCACCACCCCATGGGGGGTTAACTATGGCTACACCTTC. Variable domain in full (rest from reference TRBV5-6 and TRBJ1-2): DAGVTQSPTHLIKTRGQQVTLRCSPKSGHDTVSWYQQALGQGPQFIFQYYEEEERQRGNFPDRFSGHQFPNYSSELNVNALLLGDSALYLCATTPWGVNYGYTFGSGTRLTVV.

The chain couples TRBV28 to TRBJ1-1, with 8 nucleotides matching TRBD1. This CDR3 is 13 amino acids long. V shed 5 bases, J shed 3 bases, and the junction held 2 bases outside the gene matches. Germline V gene sequence: CDR1 MDHEN, CDR2 SYDVKM. CDR3 residues: CASSGQGYTEAFF. The CDR3 nucleotides are TGTGCCAGCAGTGGACAGGGCTACACTGAAGCTTTCTTT.

The chain uses TRBV6-1 and TRBJ2-2; D is perhaps TRBD1 (5 bases). The CDR3 has 15 residues. V lost 2 bases and J 9 bases, leaving 16 bases between the germline ends. The germline V gene has CDR1 MNHNS and CDR2 SASEGT. The CDR3 loop reads CASSERRRDHRELFF. The CDR3 region has the DNA TGTGCCAGCAGTGAAAGGCGCAGGGATCATCGGGAGCTGTTTTTT.

The chain combines TRBV7-9 with TRBJ1-2; 10 bases are shared with TRBD1. Looked up from germline, CDR1 is SEHNR and CDR2 is FQNEAQ (reference sequence). The J segment lost 5 bases and the V segment lost 4 bases, leaving 10 bases of the junction unmatched. This CDR3 has 16 amino acids. CDR3 sequence: CASSSPGTGARYGYTF. The CDR3 region has the DNA TGTGCCAGCAGCTCCCCCGGGACAGGGGCGAGGTATGGCTACACCTTC.

The chain employs TRBV30 and TRBJ1-5; 7 nucleotides line up with TRBD1. Germline CDR1 reads GTSNPN; CDR2 reads SVGIG (reference sequence). The CDR3 extends over 14 amino acids. The junction had 7 bases not matched to a gene; V was cut back by 2 bases and J by 6 bases. The CDR3 sequence: CAWSSTGSSQPQHF. The CDR3 bases are TGTGCCTGGAGTTCGACAGGGTCTAGTCAGCCCCAGCATTTT.

The chain carries TRBV10-3 and TRBJ2-1; D is perhaps TRBD2 (5 bases). V was trimmed by 0 bases and J by 8 bases, leaving 14 bases between them. The length of the CDR3 is 15 residues. Germline CDR1 and CDR2: ENHRY and SYGVKD. In nucleotides, the CDR3 is TGTGCCATCAGTGAGTCATTAGTAATTAGCGATGAGCAGTTCTTC. Protein product: CAISESLVISDEQFF.

The V and J genes are TRBV2 and TRBJ2-7, with 16 bases matching TRBD2. The CDR3 is 14 amino acids. The ends lost 6 bases at V and 6 bases at J; junction bases unmatched: 2. CDR1 is SNHLY, CDR2 FYNNEI, per germline. The CDR3 loop is CASRGTSGGAEQYF. DNA for the CDR3: TGTGCCAGCAGAGGGACTAGCGGGGGGGCCGAGCAGTACTTC.

The chain combines TRBV5-8 with TRBJ2-3; TRBD2 might be the D (5 bases). Germline lookup yields CDR1 SGHTS and CDR2 YDEGEE. The CDR3 is 14 residues long. Trimming left V 0 bases short and J 6 bases short, with 11 bases between. Here the CDR3 reads CASSLGQTGDTQYF. As DNA, the CDR3 is TGTGCCAGCAGCTTGGGACAAACGGGGGATACGCAGTATTTT.

This clone was found once. This rearrangement joins TRBV19 to TRBJ1-1; D might be TRBD1 (6 bases). The germline CDR1 and CDR2 sequences are LNHDA and SQIVND (reference sequence). The germline V and J ends were trimmed by 0 bases and 5 bases, with 22 bases remaining between them. There are 18 residues in the CDR3. Here the CDR3 reads CASSIDPSPWQGWTEAFF. In nucleotides, the CDR3 is TGTGCCAGTAGTATAGATCCTTCTCCATGGCAGGGGTGGACTGAAGCTTTCTTT.

This clone occurred once. The chain is built from TRBV28 and TRBJ1-5; 7 positions match TRBD1. Losses at the gene ends were 3 bases for V and 2 bases for J; bases not matched to a gene: 4. This CDR3 contains 15 residues. The germline V gene encodes CDR1 MDHEN and CDR2 SYDVKM. For the CDR3, the DNA is TGTGCCAGCAGTTTGGCAGGGGGAGGCAATCAGCCCCAGCATTTT. Amino acids: CASSLAGGGNQPQHF.

This chain links TRBV6-4 with TRBJ2-3; D may be TRBD2 (7 bases). The CDR3 length is 16 residues. CDR1 is MRHNA and CDR2 is SNTAGT in the germline V gene. V gave up 6 bases and J gave up 2 bases, with 18 bases separating them. The CDR3 region has the DNA TGTGCCAGCAGACCCAGGGGAGGGGGACCCACAGATACGCAGTATTTT. This codes for CASRPRGGGPTDTQYF.

V and J are TRBV5-1 and TRBJ1-2; D ambiguous. Germline V gene sequence: CDR1 SGHRS, CDR2 YFSETQ. V lost 0 bases to trimming and J lost 4 bases, with 10 bases between them. The CDR3 spans 14 residues. DNA for the CDR3: TGCGCCAGCAGCTTGGCCGGGTCTCTCTATGGCTACACCTTC. Protein sequence: CASSLAGSLYGYTF.

The chain employs TRBV5-1 and TRBJ2-7; D unclear. The CDR3 has 13 residues. Trimming stripped 1 base from V and 3 bases from J, with 8 bases between. Germline loops: CDR1 SGHRS, CDR2 YFSETQ. The DNA of the CDR3 is TGCGCCAGCAGCTTGATGGCAGACTACGAGCAGTACTTC. This gives the protein CASSLMADYEQYF.

The chain recombines TRBV7-9 with TRBJ2-7; TRBD2 aligns across 8 bases. V shed 5 bases and J 4 bases; nucleotides not matched to a gene: 19. This CDR3 spans 18 amino acids. Germline CDR1 and CDR2: SEHNR and FQNEAQ (reference sequence). The CDR3 DNA reads as TGTGCCAGCAGCCTACCGCAGCGGGGGTTTTTGAGAGGATACGAGCAGTACTTC. This sequence encodes CASSLPQRGFLRGYEQYF.

The chain couples TRBV7-2 to TRBJ1-2; D is uncertain. V gave up 5 bases and J gave up 7 bases, with 20 bases separating them. The CDR3 runs 15 residues. The germline gives CDR1 SGHTA, CDR2 FQGNSA. The CDR3 nucleotides read TGTGCCAGCAGCCTGCCCGAGGGAGGGTTCTCTGGCTACACCTTC. Protein: CASSLPEGGFSGYTF.

V and J are TRBV5-6 and TRBJ2-5, with TRBD1 matching 10 bases. The better agreement between TRBJ2-7 and the DNA end casts doubt on the J call. Germline assignment: CDR1 SGHDT and CDR2 YYEEEE. The CDR3 totals 15 residues. The CDR3 region has the DNA TGTGCCAGCAGCTTCCCCGGGACAGGGGTGTTCGAGCAGTACTTC. Amino acid sequence: CASSFPGTGVFEQYF.

CDR3 in DNA: TGTGCCACCAGCAGAGATGCCGGGGCCCAGGGGGTACAAGCGTCCCAGTACTTC. Protein: CATSRDAGAQGVQASQYF. The chain recombines TRBV15 with TRBJ2-5; 7 bases are shared with TRBD1. This CDR3 has 18 amino acids. Per the germline V gene, CDR1 is LNHNV and CDR2 is YYDKDF (reference sequence). Germline trimming cut 0 bases from V and 9 bases from J; bases unmatched to any gene: 19.

The rearrangement uses TRBV19 and TRBJ1-1; D is possibly TRBD1 (5 bases). Trimming shortened V by 4 bases and J by 3 bases, and 12 bases separated the two germline ends. This CDR3 has 14 amino acids. From germline, CDR1 is LNHDA and CDR2 SQIVND (reference sequence). Written as DNA, the CDR3 is TGTGCCAGTAGTAACCGAGTGGGGCACACTGAAGCTTTCTTT. Amino acids: CASSNRVGHTEAFF.